This TCR beta chain was sequenced for a study of cytomegalovirus exposure and HLA in healthy donors. PCR was performed using 60 Vbeta and 13 Jbeta primers. Profiling relied on immunoSEQ multiplex PCR, and the TCRdb table lists in-frame clones only, not all of them. The sample lists approximately 130,000 clones; roughly four fifths were seen once. Germline-derived CDR1 and CDR2 are SGHTA and FQGNSA. Trimming took 2 bases from V and 2 from J; bases not matched to a gene: 6. The CDR3 extends over 15 amino acids. The source of this sequence is a man between 25 and 39 years old in good health and CMV-seronegative. The sample comprised PBMCs. The chain recombines TRBV7-2 with TRBJ2-7, with 7 bases fitting TRBD1. This chain's CDR3 is CASSLRTGQAYEQYF. DNA for the CDR3: TGTGCCAGCAGCTTAAGGACTGGACAGGCCTACGAGCAGTACTTC.